The rows below give T cell receptor beta chains drawn from one sample of a study of blood T cell repertoires in COVID-19. The protocol was immunoSEQ multiplex PCR, while the TCRdb copy is restricted to in-frame clones and leaves out a portion. The data hold approximately 300,000 clones, with about 85% observed a single time. The specimen was peripheral blood. Receptors originate from a woman aged 45 to 65 with active or convalescent COVID-19. CDR3s include the opening cysteine and the closing phenylalanine or tryptophan. The D gene is left open where the match is weak. Size tells how often a clone was seen (once, few, many) or the class of an expanded clone, and some rows leave it out.

v_call	d_call	clone_size	j_call	cdr3_nt	cdr3_aa
TRBV9	NA	NA	TRBJ1-1	TGTGCCAGCAGCGTAACCACCACAGGCAACACTGAAGCTTTCTTT	CASSVTTTGNTEAFF
TRBV3-1/TRBV3-2	NA	NA	TRBJ2-7	TGTGCCAGCAGTTTATTTTTCAGGGATCCTTCCTACGAGCAGTACTTC	CASSLFFRDPSYEQYF
TRBV7-2	TRBD1	NA	TRBJ1-1	TGTGCCAGCAGCCCCATGACAGGGGGCTATACTGAAGCTTTCTTT	CASSPMTGGYTEAFF
TRBV27	TRBD1	NA	TRBJ1-6	TGTGCCAGCAGACCCGGGACAGCGACCTATAATTCACCCCTCCACTTT	CASRPGTATYNSPLHF
TRBV5-1	TRBD1	NA	TRBJ1-2	TGCGCCAGCAGCTCCTCCGGGACAGGGTATGGCTACACCTTC	CASSSSGTGYGYTF
TRBV6-2/TRBV6-3	NA	NA	TRBJ1-4	TGTGCCAGCAGTTACCCAGAACAGGGCCGACTGTTTTTT	CASSYPEQGRLFF
TRBV6-5	NA	NA	TRBJ1-3	TGTGCCAGCAGCCAAGGGGGTTTTTCTGGAAACACCATATATTTT	CASSQGGFSGNTIYF
TRBV27	NA	NA	TRBJ2-7	TGTGCCAGCAGTTTACAGAGGCGAGGATCCGAGCAGTACTTC	CASSLQRRGSEQYF
TRBV27	TRBD2	NA	TRBJ2-7	TGTGCCAGCAGTCTCGTCGGGACTAGAGCTTACGAGCAGTACTTC	CASSLVGTRAYEQYF
TRBV7-6	TRBD2	NA	TRBJ2-3	TGTGCCAGCAGCTTAGTAAGGCTAGCGGGAGTGCCTGATACGCAGTATTTT	CASSLVRLAGVPDTQYF
TRBV28	TRBD2	NA	TRBJ2-1	TGTGCCAGCCCCCCTGCCGCGAGAGGACTAGCGTACAATGAGCAGTTCTTC	CASPPAARGLAYNEQFF
TRBV6-1	NA	NA	TRBJ1-2	TGTGCCAGCAGTGAAGGCTGGGGAGGGAACTATGGCTACACCTTC	CASSEGWGGNYGYTF
TRBV4-1	NA	NA	TRBJ1-3	TGCGCCAGCAGCCAACGAGCGTGGATCTCTGGAAACACCATATATTTT	CASSQRAWISGNTIYF
TRBV5-1	NA	NA	TRBJ2-1	TGCGCCAGCAGCCGACTAACGAACAATGAGCAGTTCTTC	CASSRLTNNEQFF
TRBV30	NA	NA	TRBJ1-4	TGTGCCTGGAGTCATACCTCCCCGGGACTGTTTTTT	CAWSHTSPGLFF
TRBV2	NA	few	TRBJ1-3	TGTGCCAGCAAAATCGGACTGACCCTTGGAAACACCATATATTTT	CASKIGLTLGNTIYF
TRBV30	TRBD1	NA	TRBJ2-4	TGTGCTCTGGGGACAGTAGCCAAAAACATTCAGTACTTC	CALGTVAKNIQYF
TRBV7-2	NA	NA	TRBJ2-1	TGTGCCAGCTCTCCAGCTAGCTCCTACAATGAGCAGTTCTTC	CASSPASSYNEQFF
TRBV19	NA	NA	TRBJ2-7	TGTGCCAGTAGTATAGGGGGGGGCCAGCAGTACTTC	CASSIGGGQQYF
TRBV15	NA	once	TRBJ2-6	TGTGCCACCAGCCCATGGCAGGGGCGAGGTCCTGGGGCCAACGTCCTGACTTTC	CATSPWQGRGPGANVLTF